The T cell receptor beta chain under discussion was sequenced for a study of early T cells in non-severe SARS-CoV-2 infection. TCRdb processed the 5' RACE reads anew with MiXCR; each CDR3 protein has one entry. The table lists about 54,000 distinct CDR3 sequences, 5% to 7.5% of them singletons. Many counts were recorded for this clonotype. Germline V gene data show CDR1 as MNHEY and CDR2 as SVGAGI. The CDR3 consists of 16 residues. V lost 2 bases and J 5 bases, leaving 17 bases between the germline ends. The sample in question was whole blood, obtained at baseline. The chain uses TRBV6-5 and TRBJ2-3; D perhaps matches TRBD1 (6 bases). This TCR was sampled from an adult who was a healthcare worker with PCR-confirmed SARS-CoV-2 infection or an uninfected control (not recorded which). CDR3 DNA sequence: TGTGCCAGCAGTTACCTACAGGGTTTATTAGGAGATACGCAGTATTTT. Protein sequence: CASSYLQGLLGDTQYF.